Described below is a single T cell receptor beta chain sequence and its context. Its antigen remains unknown. Primers for the PCR totalled 60 Vbeta and 13 Jbeta. In the original processing: Some 10 million of the 75 million to 95 million unique TCR beta chains counted in a later analysis were shared. Data came from immunoSEQ multiplex PCR; TCRdb stores just in-frame clones and leaves some out. V and J calls and clone size follow that table, whereas D and trimming were derived from the DNA. The sample consists of some 85,000 clones, 70% to 85% of them appearing once. These data are taken from a study of cytomegalovirus exposure and HLA in healthy donors. General study points: In a later analysis, compared with equally common non-associated chains, HLA-associated beta chains were more expanded. A link between a missense DCLRE1C variant and TCR beta V- and J-gene trimming emerged from a later analysis.

Germline V gives CDR1 MNHEY, CDR2 SMNVEV (reference sequence). CDR3 length: 13 residues. Between the trimmed V and J ends, which lost 5 bases and 4 bases, there was a span of 11 bases. Sequencing was performed on PBMCs. This TCR was recovered from a man younger than 30 in good health and CMV-seronegative. The rearrangement links TRBV27 to TRBJ1-2, with D perhaps matching TRBD1 (6 bases). CDR3 DNA sequence: TGTGCCAGCAGTCCAAGGACAGTCTATGGCTACACCTTC. Residues: CASSPRTVYGYTF.